This passage covers 11 T cell receptor beta chains from one sample sequenced in a study of shared clonotypes between healthy human individuals. The naive CD8 subset, CD45RO-negative cells positively selected for CCR7, excluded terminally differentiated effector memory CD45RA+ cells. Some clones are missing from TCRdb's copy, which holds only in-frame ones; the method was immunoSEQ multiplex PCR. The data hold millions of clones, with 85% to 95% observed a single time. Material for sequencing was naive CD8+ T cells sorted from blood. All receptors derive from a man between 18 and 35 years old in good health.

This chain uses TRBV28 with TRBJ1-5, with a tentative D call TRBD1 (6 bases). The length of the CDR3 is 14 residues. V was pared by 5 bases and J by 0 bases, with 8 bases between. Germline values: CDR1 MDHEN, CDR2 SYDVKM. The CDR3 loop reads CASSRGTSNQPQHF. The CDR3 bases are TGTGCCAGCAGTAGGGGGACTAGCAATCAGCCCCAGCATTTT.

The rearrangement links TRBV2 to TRBJ1-2, with TRBD1 matching 9 bases. CDR1 is SNHLY and CDR2 is FYNNEI in the germline V gene. CDR3 length: 15 residues. V lost 1 base to trimming and J lost 7 bases; unmatched junction nucleotides: 7. CDR3 protein: CASSEGGTGRGGYTF. The CDR3 nucleotides are TGTGCCAGCAGTGAAGGCGGGACAGGGAGAGGTGGCTACACCTTC.

This clone was observed a single time. This sequence joins TRBV5-1 and TRBJ2-5; 9 nucleotides agree with TRBD2. This CDR3 comprises 13 residues. The trim removed 5 bases at V and 4 bases at J, leaving 3 bases unmatched. Per germline, CDR1 SGHRS and CDR2 YFSETQ. The CDR3 nucleotides are TGCGCCAGCAGGGCAGCGGGGGGAGAGACCCAGTACTTC. Translation gives CASRAAGGETQYF.

The chain is built from TRBV5-1 and TRBJ1-1, with 8 bases aligning to TRBD1. Per germline, CDR1 SGHRS and CDR2 YFSETQ. V lost 2 bases, J lost 2 bases, and 5 bases stayed unmatched. This CDR3 is 15 amino acids long. The CDR3 region is CASSFFTGGNTEAFF. DNA for the CDR3: TGCGCCAGCAGCTTTTTTACAGGGGGTAACACTGAAGCTTTCTTT.

This clone was detected only a few times. The J gene is TRBJ1-1, the V gene TRBV28; possible D gene TRBD1, 6 bases. V was cut by 8 bases and J by 1 base, with 17 bases left in between. CDR3 length: 15 amino acids. The germline CDR1 and CDR2 sequences are MDHEN and SYDVKM. CDR3 nucleotides: TGTGCCAGCCGAACAAGGGGGAGGGAGAACACTGAAGCTTTCTTT. Amino acids: CASRTRGRENTEAFF.

J is TRBJ1-1 and V is TRBV5-6; D uncertain. Trimming took off 4 bases at V and 6 bases at J, with 13 bases between the two ends. In germline, CDR1 is SGHDT, CDR2 YYEEEE. The CDR3 is made up of 13 amino acids. CDR3 bases: TGTGCCAGCAGCCGAGGTGTGTCCGCTGAAGCTTTCTTT. Protein: CASSRGVSAEAFF.

The genes are TRBV6-5 and TRBJ2-5; TRBD1 might be the D (5 bases). The V gene's germline CDR1 is MNHEY and CDR2 SVGAGI. The CDR3 sequence is 14 residues long. V lost 6 bases to trimming and J lost 5 bases, with 16 bases between them. Here the CDR3 DNA reads TGTGCCAGCAGCTATGGGAATTCAGGGGAGACCCAGTACTTC. Its translation is CASSYGNSGETQYF.

This chain connects TRBV25-1 to TRBJ2-7; D possibly matches TRBD1 or TRBD2 (6 bases each). The CDR3 extends over 14 amino acids. Germline lookup yields CDR1 MGHDK and CDR2 SYGVNS. V dropped 6 bases and J dropped 3 bases, with 15 bases sitting between them. CDR3 in amino acids: CASRGPGEDYEQYF. CDR3 in DNA: TGTGCCAGCAGGGGGCCAGGGGAGGACTACGAGCAGTACTTC.

The chain is built from TRBV5-6 and TRBJ2-7, with 7 bases that match TRBD2. This CDR3 comprises 14 residues. J lost 6 bases, V lost 4 bases, and 10 bases had no gene match. Germline CDR1 reads SGHDT; CDR2 reads YYEEEE. The CDR3 spells CASSPTHLAVEQYF. For the CDR3, the DNA is TGTGCCAGCAGCCCTACACACCTAGCGGTCGAGCAGTACTTC. Supplemented by reference TRBV5-6 and TRBJ2-7, the full variable domain reads DAGVTQSPTHLIKTRGQQVTLRCSPKSGHDTVSWYQQALGQGPQFIFQYYEEEERQRGNFPDRFSGHQFPNYSSELNVNALLLGDSALYLCASSPTHLAVEQYFGPGTRLTVT.

As for this clone: Distinct nucleotide sequences in the sample also encode this CDR3. J is TRBJ2-3 and V is TRBV6-5; 11 bases match TRBD2. The CDR3 is 15 residues long. The germline CDR1 and CDR2 sequences are MNHEY and SVGAGI. The V gene end was trimmed by 2 bases and the J gene end by 3 bases; junction bases not matched to a gene: 1. The CDR3 nucleotides are TGTGCCAGCAGTTACCTAGCGGGGGGAACAGATACGCAGTATTTT. It specifies CASSYLAGGTDTQYF.

This chain connects TRBV4-1 to TRBJ1-2, with D possibly TRBD1 on 5 matching bases. Germline loops: CDR1 MGHRA, CDR2 YSYEKL. The length of the CDR3 is 15 residues. The V and J ends lost 0 bases and 4 bases respectively, with 12 bases between them. CDR3 in amino acids: CASSQDGGRGYGYTF. CDR3 nucleotide sequence: TGCGCCAGCAGCCAAGATGGGGGACGGGGCTATGGCTACACCTTC.